This T cell receptor (beta chain) was observed in a study of metastatic and nonmetastatic thyroid tumors. Study context: Both malignant and benign thyroid patients supplied peripheral blood and tumor or nodule tissue samples, across which the repertoires of these patients were then compared. Study-level results: When malignant thyroid tumors were compared with benign nodules, TCR beta diversity was reportedly significantly higher in the malignant tumors. This held in both blood and tumor samples.

The sample holds many counts of this clone. The target antigen is unknown. The same CDR3 arises from other DNA sequences in this sample as well. There were no patients who had received any treatment before thyroid surgery. Original data processing: The study took CDR3 differences across clinicopathological groups and made a distant-metastasis classifier for papillary thyroid cancer from them. TCRdb reanalyzed the PCR reads via MiXCR. The V and J calls come from TCRdb's annotation, not from the publication. Of around 30,000 clones in the sample, 15% are singletons; the top ten hold about 19%. The sequencing input was blood. The sequence was collected from a male donor with papillary thyroid cancer or a benign thyroid nodule (not recorded which). Some clones in this sample may be carry-over from other donors' samples.

The CDR3 is CAISDRARGQPQHF. In DNA form, the CDR3 reads TGTGCCATCAGTGACCGGGCGAGGGGGCAGCCCCAGCATTTT. This chain links TRBV10-3 with TRBJ1-5; tentatively, D is TRBD1 (6 bases). The ends were cut back, 3 bases at V and 7 bases at J, with 13 bases in the middle. Germline loops: CDR1 ENHRY, CDR2 SYGVKD. CDR3 length equals 14 residues.